The 9 T cell receptor beta chains listed next were all sequenced from one sample in a study of blood T cell repertoires in COVID-19. Data came from immunoSEQ multiplex PCR; TCRdb stores just in-frame clones and leaves some out. The sample carries under 500,000 clones, around 88% recorded once. Sequenced sample: peripheral blood. The source of these receptors is a woman in her 30s with acute or convalescent COVID-19.

The chain has TRBV5-1 and TRBJ2-5, with TRBD1 as a possible D gene (6 bases). The germline V gene has CDR1 SGHRS and CDR2 YFSETQ. The CDR3 covers 15 residues. The ends were cut back, 2 bases at V and 0 bases at J, with 11 bases in the middle. The CDR3 sequence: CASSLTTGNQETQYF. CDR3 coding DNA: TGCGCCAGCAGCTTAACTACAGGGAACCAAGAGACCCAGTACTTC.

The CDR3 spells CASSGTGGYDYEQYF. CDR3 nucleotides: TGTGCCAGCAGTGGGACAGGGGGGTACGACTACGAGCAGTACTTC. The rearrangement joins TRBV28 to TRBJ2-7; TRBD1 matches at 11 bases. CDR3 length equals 15 residues. V was pared by 5 bases and J by 3 bases, with 6 bases of the junction left unmatched. The germline V gene encodes CDR1 MDHEN and CDR2 SYDVKM.

This chain joins TRBV5-1 and TRBJ1-4; D is ambiguous. Trimming took off 2 bases at V and 3 bases at J, with 11 bases between the two ends. CDR1 is SGHRS and CDR2 is YFSETQ in the germline V gene. The CDR3 has 15 amino acids. The CDR3 sequence: CASSLRPGANEKLFF. CDR3 DNA sequence: TGCGCCAGCAGCTTAAGGCCCGGGGCTAATGAAAAACTGTTTTTT.

This sequence joins TRBV27 and TRBJ2-3; TRBD2 might be the D (5 bases). The CDR3 totals 14 residues. V lost 2 bases, J lost 0 bases, and 6 bases lay in between. Germline assignment: CDR1 MNHEY and CDR2 SMNVEV (reference sequence). The CDR3 DNA reads as TGTGCCAGCAGTTTAGAGGGTAGCACAGATACGCAGTATTTT. It codes for CASSLEGSTDTQYF.

The rearrangement joins TRBV19 to TRBJ1-2, with 8 bases fitting TRBD1. This CDR3 has 16 residues. V lost 5 bases, J lost 4 bases, and 12 bases stayed unmatched. In germline, CDR1 is LNHDA, CDR2 SQIVND (reference sequence). CDR3 bases: TGTGCCAGTAGTGCCGACTTCTCAGGGGGCGGCTATGGCTACACCTTC. This encodes CASSADFSGGGYGYTF.

Only a few counts were recorded for this clone. The rearrangement uses TRBV30 and TRBJ2-5, with D possibly being TRBD1 (6 bases). The CDR3 sequence is 14 residues long. Per germline, CDR1 GTSNPN and CDR2 SVGIG (reference sequence). V was trimmed by 1 base and J by 0 bases, leaving 9 bases between them. CDR3 amino acids: CAWSADRNQETQYF. The CDR3 coding sequence is TGTGCCTGGAGTGCGGACAGAAACCAAGAGACCCAGTACTTC.

V gene TRBV2 combines with J gene TRBJ2-7; 9 bases fit TRBD2. The CDR3 length is 14 residues. CDR1 is SNHLY and CDR2 is FYNNEI in the germline V gene. The V and J ends lost 8 bases and 2 bases, in that order; junction bases with no gene match: 7. The CDR3 reads CASSAGGTTYEQYF. The DNA for the CDR3 is TGTGCCAGCTCGGCGGGGGGGACAACCTACGAGCAGTACTTC.

The chain links TRBV7-9 to TRBJ1-3; D not resolved. V was cut by 5 bases and J by 5 bases, with 10 bases left in between. Germline values: CDR1 SEHNR, CDR2 FQNEAQ (reference sequence). The CDR3 totals 13 residues. This chain's CDR3 is CASSIGERNTIYF. The CDR3 DNA reads as TGTGCCAGCAGCATTGGTGAGAGAAACACCATATATTTT.

The chain is built from TRBV30 and TRBJ1-1; D is unresolved. Trimming removed 1 base from V and 8 bases from J, with 20 bases in between. Looked up from germline, CDR1 is GTSNPN and CDR2 is SVGIG (reference sequence). The CDR3 has 15 residues. For the CDR3, the DNA is TGTGCCTGGAGTGGAGGTTTCGGCCCAAATGCAGAAGCTTTCTTT. Translating gives CAWSGGFGPNAEAFF.